Here is one TCR beta chain with its context. Both about-4-week and about-12-week second-dose recipients were combined. Using immunoSEQ multiplex PCR, the repertoire was profiled, and TCRdb retains in-frame clones only, with some absent. The sample lists about 130,000 clones, about 88% seen once, with around a tenth in the top ten. This specimen comes from a study of T cell responses to AZD1222 COVID-19 vaccine. Between the trimmed V and J ends, which lost 2 bases and 14 bases, there was a span of 18 bases. CDR3 length: 13 residues. Germline V CDR1 and CDR2: MNHNY, SVGAGI (reference sequence). The sample in question was peripheral blood, obtained 28 days after the second AZD1222 dose. The receptor comes from an adult who received the AZD1222 COVID-19 vaccine. The chain joins TRBV6-6 to TRBJ1-2; D call uncertain. The CDR3 here is CASSYAAGSPQTF. CDR3 in DNA: TGTGCCAGCAGTTACGCCGCGGGCTCTCCCCAAACCTTC.